This TCR beta chain was profiled in a study of T cell changes during pregnancy in multiple sclerosis. TCRdb's table, derived via immunoSEQ multiplex PCR, lists solely in-frame clones and lacks some. The sample carries roughly 11,000 clones, 75% to 90% recorded once. The trim removed 4 bases at V and 9 bases at J, leaving 7 bases unmatched. The CDR3 is 13 residues long. CDR1 is SGHDT and CDR2 is YYEEEE in the germline V gene. This TCR was recovered from a female donor in good health, enrolled as a control in a pregnancy study. This chain uses TRBV5-6 with TRBJ2-1, with 7 bases that match TRBD2. The specimen comprised CD8+ T cells from peripheral blood mononuclear cells, sampled after pregnancy. CDR3 residues: CASSATSGGEQFF. The CDR3 nucleotides are TGTGCCAGCAGCGCCACCTCGGGAGGTGAGCAGTTCTTC. The full variable domain, completed using reference TRBV5-6 and TRBJ2-1, is DAGVTQSPTHLIKTRGQQVTLRCSPKSGHDTVSWYQQALGQGPQFIFQYYEEEERQRGNFPDRFSGHQFPNYSSELNVNALLLGDSALYLCASSATSGGEQFFGPGTRLTVL.